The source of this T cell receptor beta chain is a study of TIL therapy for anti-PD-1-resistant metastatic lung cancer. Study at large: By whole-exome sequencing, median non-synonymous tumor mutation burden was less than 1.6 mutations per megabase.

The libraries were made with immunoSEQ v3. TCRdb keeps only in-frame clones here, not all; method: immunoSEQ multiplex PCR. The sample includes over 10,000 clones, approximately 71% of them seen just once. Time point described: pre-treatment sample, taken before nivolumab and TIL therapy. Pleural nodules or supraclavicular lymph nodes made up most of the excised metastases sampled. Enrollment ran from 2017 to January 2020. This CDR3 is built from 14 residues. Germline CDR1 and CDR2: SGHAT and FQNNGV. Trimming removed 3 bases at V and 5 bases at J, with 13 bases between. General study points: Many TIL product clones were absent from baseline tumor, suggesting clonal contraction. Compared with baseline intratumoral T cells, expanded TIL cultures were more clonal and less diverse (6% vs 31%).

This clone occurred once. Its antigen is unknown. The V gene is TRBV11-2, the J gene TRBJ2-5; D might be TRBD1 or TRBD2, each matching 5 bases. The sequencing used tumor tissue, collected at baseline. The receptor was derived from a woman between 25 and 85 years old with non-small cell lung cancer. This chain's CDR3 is CASSLERGSETQYF. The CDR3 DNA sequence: TGTGCCAGCAGCTTGGAGAGGGGATCGGAGACCCAGTACTTC.